What follows describes a single T cell receptor beta chain. The antigen remains undetermined. This sample is part of a study of post-analysis software for immune sequencing data. Per germline, CDR1 DFQATT and CDR2 SNEGSKA (reference sequence). V was shortened by 3 bases and J by 7 bases, with 7 bases between the two germline ends. The CDR3 runs to 11 residues. Unique molecular identifiers were built into the TCR beta cDNA libraries. TCRdb passed the PCR reads through MiXCR, listing each CDR3 protein once. The data contain hundreds of thousands of distinct CDR3 sequences, about 27% of them singletons. Study-level points and caveats: When patients were compared with controls, a handful of TRBV segments were more frequent, TRBV5-6, TRBV5-1 and TRBV20-1 among them.

The sequenced sample consisted of blood. This chain connects TRBV20-1 to TRBJ2-1, with D unresolved. The TCR comes from a girl under 18 with multiple sclerosis. CDR3: CSASSSNEQFF. The CDR3 DNA reads as TGCAGTGCTAGCTCCAGTAATGAGCAGTTCTTC.